This is a list of T cell receptor beta chains from one sample in a study of blood T cell repertoires in COVID-19. Assay used: immunoSEQ multiplex PCR; TCRdb lists only in-frame clones, some missing. The table lists about 87,000 clones, around 81% of them singletons. What was sequenced was peripheral blood. All receptors derive from a woman in her sixties or seventies with acute or convalescent COVID-19. CDR3s include the opening cysteine and the closing phenylalanine or tryptophan. A D gene is named only where the DNA matches it firmly. Size values are once, few and many counts, or a class for expanded clones, and some rows have none.

>TRBD1|once|TRBV6-1|TRBJ2-5
TGTGCCAGCAGTGCTATTTTTGGACAGGGTGGACCTACTTACGAGGAGACCCAGTACTTC
CASSAIFGQGGPTYEETQYF
>.|.|TRBV28|TRBJ2-1
TGTGCCAGCAGTTCTAATAAAATGAGGGTCGGCGATGAGCAGTTCTTC
CASSSNKMRVGDEQFF
>.|.|TRBV7-3|TRBJ2-3
TGTGCCAGCAGCCCAAGTTTGAGCCCCACAGATACGCAGTATTTT
CASSPSLSPTDTQYF
>.|.|TRBV7-2|TRBJ1-5
TGTGCCAGCAGCTTAGTAGGGGGCAATCAGCCCCAGCATTTT
CASSLVGGNQPQHF
>.|.|TRBV7-3|TRBJ1-1
TGTGCCAGCAGCCCAGATCTCAACACTGAAGCTTTCTTT
CASSPDLNTEAFF
>TRBD1|.|TRBV10-3|TRBJ1-2
TGTGCCATCAGACAGGGGAACTATGGCTACACCTTC
CAIRQGNYGYTF
>.|.|TRBV18|TRBJ2-2
TGTGCCAGCTCGAGGACCGGGGAGCTGTTTTTT
CASSRTGELFF
>TRBD2|.|TRBV5-6|TRBJ2-1
TGTGCCAGCAGCTCGCTCCTCGGGGGGGCCTGGAATGAGCAGTTCTTC
CASSSLLGGAWNEQFF
>.|.|TRBV6-5|TRBJ1-5
TGTGCCAGCAGCCCAGAGACAGTCTATTCTCAGCCCCAGCATTTT
CASSPETVYSQPQHF
>.|.|TRBV10-3|TRBJ1-1
TGTGCCATCAGTGAGGACTTGGCCACTGAAGCTTTCTTT
CAISEDLATEAFF
>.|once|TRBV6-6|TRBJ1-2
TGTGCCAGCAGTTTCGACGGGATTTATGGCTACACCTTC
CASSFDGIYGYTF
>.|.|TRBV19|TRBJ1-5
TGTGCCAGTGGGGTCCAGGGAGGAGTCAATCAGCCCCAGCATTTT
CASGVQGGVNQPQHF
>.|.|TRBV7-9|TRBJ1-1
TGTGCCAGCAGCCTTCAGGCAGGTGACACTGAAGCTTTCTTT
CASSLQAGDTEAFF
>.|few|TRBV30|TRBJ1-6
TGTGCCTGGAGTGTTTCTCGGGTCCACAATTCACCCCTCCACTTT
CAWSVSRVHNSPLHF
>.|.|TRBV2|TRBJ1-5
TGTGCCAGCAGTTTCACGGAGGCGAGCAATCAGCCCCAGCATTTT
CASSFTEASNQPQHF
>.|few|TRBV15|TRBJ1-1
TGTGCCACCAGCAGAGATCGGGATTGGGACACTGAAGCTTTCTTT
CATSRDRDWDTEAFF
>TRBD1|.|TRBV27|TRBJ1-1
TGTGCCAGCAGCCGAGACAGGGACCCCTCGGGCACTGAAGCTTTCTTT
CASSRDRDPSGTEAFF
>TRBD1|.|TRBV5-1|TRBJ1-6
TGCGCCAGCAGCGACGGGACAGGGGGATCACCCCTCCACTTT
CASSDGTGGSPLHF
>.|.|TRBV7-9|TRBJ1-2
TGTGCCAGCAGTCCCAGGGCTGCTAACTATGGCTACACCTTC
CASSPRAANYGYTF
>TRBD1|.|TRBV2|TRBJ1-1
TGTGCCAGCGACAGGGGTAACACTGAAGCTTTCTTT
CASDRGNTEAFF
>.|.|TRBV18|TRBJ1-5
TGTGCCAGCTCACCATGGGCCGATAATAGCAATCAGCCCCAGCATTTT
CASSPWADNSNQPQHF
>TRBD2|.|TRBV7-7|TRBJ2-5
TGTGCTAGCAGCTTAGACCGCGGCGGGGGGGCGGAGACCCAGTACTTC
CASSLDRGGGAETQYF
>.|once|TRBV9|TRBJ2-2
TGTGCCAGCAGCGCGACTTCAGGGTTATACGCCGGGGAGCTGTTTTTT
CASSATSGLYAGELFF
>.|.|TRBV15|TRBJ1-2
TGTGCCACCAGCAGAGACAGGGTTGGCTACACCTTC
CATSRDRVGYTF
>.|.|TRBV19|TRBJ1-5
TGTGCCAGTAGTGTGGGCCTCAATCAGCCCCAGCATTTT
CASSVGLNQPQHF
>.|.|TRBV19|TRBJ1-1
TGTGCCAGTAGTATGGGGACAACGAACACTGAAGCTTTCTTT
CASSMGTTNTEAFF
>TRBD1|.|TRBV2|TRBJ1-6
TGTGCCAGCGGTATAGACAGGGTCTCACCCCTCCACTTT
CASGIDRVSPLHF
>.|.|TRBV7-3|TRBJ2-3
TGTGCCAGCAGCTTCCAGGGGACAGATACGCAGTATTTT
CASSFQGTDTQYF
>TRBD2|.|TRBV18|TRBJ2-5
TGTGCCAGCTCACCACTAATCCTAGCGGGGGGCCAAGAGACCCAGTACTTC
CASSPLILAGGQETQYF
>.|.|TRBV5-4|TRBJ2-7
TGTGCCAGCAGCCCGGACAGTGAAACCTACGAGCAGTACTTC
CASSPDSETYEQYF
>.|.|TRBV18|TRBJ2-2
TGTGCCAGCTCAGCCATGCGCTCAGGGGACACCGGGGAGCTGTTTTTT
CASSAMRSGDTGELFF
>.|.|TRBV19|TRBJ1-6
TGTGCCAGTAATGGGGCAATCTCCTATAATTCACCCCTCCACTTT
CASNGAISYNSPLHF
>.|.|TRBV5-1|TRBJ1-2
TGCGCCAGCAGCTTGGCCTCGGAGAACTATGGCTACACCTTC
CASSLASENYGYTF
>TRBD2|.|TRBV6-2/TRBV6-3|TRBJ2-7
TGTGCCAGCAGCTCCCTGGCTGTAGCGGGGGGCTCCTACGAGCAGTACTTC
CASSSLAVAGGSYEQYF
>.|.|TRBV9|TRBJ1-2
TGTGCCAGCAGCGTAGCCGTTACAGGGTTGGATGGCTACACCTTC
CASSVAVTGLDGYTF
>TRBD2|.|TRBV5-1|TRBJ2-3
TGCGCCAGCAGATCTAGCGGGGGAGGGGGAGATACGCAGTATTTT
CASRSSGGGGDTQYF
>TRBD1|.|TRBV2|TRBJ1-1
TGTGCCAGCAGTGGGACAGGGGGATCGAACACTGAAGCTTTCTTT
CASSGTGGSNTEAFF
>.|.|TRBV27|TRBJ1-2
TGTGCCAGCAGTTTATCTCCGGGACATCATGGGTATGGCTACACCTTC
CASSLSPGHHGYGYTF
>TRBD1|.|TRBV4-1|TRBJ1-1
TGCGCCAGCAGCCAAGGGGACAGGCTGAACACTGAAGCTTTCTTT
CASSQGDRLNTEAFF
>.|.|TRBV28|TRBJ1-5
TGTGCCAGCAGAACAGGGAATCAGCCCCAGCATTTT
CASRTGNQPQHF
>.|few|TRBV5-1|TRBJ1-2
TGCGCCAGCAGGCGGGCAGTCGGAGGCTATGGCTACACCTTC
CASRRAVGGYGYTF
>.|once|TRBV4-2|TRBJ1-5
TGTGCCAGCAGCCGGAGCCCCGATAGCAATCAGCCCCAGCATTTT
CASSRSPDSNQPQHF
>TRBD1|.|TRBV6-4|TRBJ2-3
TGTGCCAGCAGTGAGGAACAGGGGATTGATACGCAGTATTTT
CASSEEQGIDTQYF
>.|few|TRBV11-2|TRBJ1-1
TGTGCCAGCAGGAGAGGGATGAACACTGAAGCTTTCTTT
CASRRGMNTEAFF
>TRBD1|.|TRBV5-1|TRBJ1-6
TGCGCCAGCAGCTTGACAGGGGGTGATGATTCACCCCTCCACTTT
CASSLTGGDDSPLHF